The 6 T cell receptor beta chains below were found in one sample sequenced in a study of OX40 agonist ivuxolimab in advanced cancers. Profiling relied on immunoSEQ multiplex PCR, and the TCRdb table lists in-frame clones only, not all of them. Of roughly 48,000 clones listed, roughly 90% are singletons. Sequences were derived from CD4+ or CD8+ T cells sorted from blood, sampled in a trial of the OX40 agonist ivuxolimab. The receptor set was obtained from an adult with an advanced solid tumor such as melanoma, head and neck, liver or kidney cancer.

This clone was counted between two and nine times. The chain is built from TRBV5-4 and TRBJ1-2; 8 bases map to TRBD1. V was clipped by 9 bases and J by 0 bases; unmatched bases: 7. The CDR3 covers 14 residues. CDR1 and CDR2 (germline): SGHNT, YYREEE (reference sequence). CDR3 bases: TGTGCCACCCACTACAGGGGGTCTAACTATGGCTACACCTTC. This sequence encodes CATHYRGSNYGYTF.

The chain links TRBV6-6 to TRBJ1-1; the D gene is possibly TRBD1 (5 bases). The CDR3 covers 15 residues. V was pared by 5 bases and J by 6 bases, with 19 bases between. Germline V gene lookup returns CDR1 MNHNY and CDR2 SVGAGI (reference sequence). CDR3 bases: TGTGCCAGCAGTACCAAGACAGTAGGTATGGCTGAAGCTTTCTTT. Translating gives CASSTKTVGMAEAFF.

The chain combines TRBV6-5 with TRBJ2-2; perhaps TRBD2 as D (6 bases). CDR1 is MNHEY, CDR2 SVGAGI, per germline. CDR3 length: 15 residues. V was cut by 6 bases and J by 5 bases, with 16 bases left in between. The DNA for the CDR3 is TGTGCCAGCAGCACCCTAGCGCTCCTAACCGGGGAGCTGTTTTTT. This translates into CASSTLALLTGELFF.

This chain connects TRBV19 to TRBJ1-1; D is ambiguous. Germline-derived CDR1 and CDR2 are LNHDA and SQIVND (reference sequence). The CDR3 covers 14 residues. V lost 6 bases and J 1 base, leaving 12 bases between the germline ends. The CDR3 DNA reads TGTGCCAGTAGGGAGGTGGGCTGGAACACTGAAGCTTTCTTT. It is translated as CASREVGWNTEAFF. Drawing the rest from reference TRBV19 and TRBJ1-1, the complete variable domain is DGGITQSPKYLFRKEGQNVTLSCEQNLNHDAMYWYRQDPGQGLRLIYYSQIVNDFQKGDIAEGYSVSREKKESFPLTVTSAQKNPTAFYLCASREVGWNTEAFFGQGTRLTVV.

This CDR3 is CASSLAGWNNQPQHF. CDR3 DNA: TGTGCCAGCAGCTTAGCAGGGTGGAACAATCAGCCCCAGCATTTT. V gene TRBV11-3 combines with J gene TRBJ1-5; D is perhaps TRBD1 (5 bases). Germline CDR1 reads SGHNT; CDR2 reads YENEEA. The CDR3 sequence is 15 residues long. Trimming removed 1 base at V and 3 bases at J, with 10 bases between. Complete variable domain (other parts from reference TRBV11-3 and TRBJ1-5): EAGVVQSPRYKIIEKKQPVAFWCNPISGHNTLYWYLQNLGQGPELLIRYENEEAVDDSQLPKDRFSAERLKGVDSTLKIQPAELGDSAVYLCASSLAGWNNQPQHFGDGTRLSIL.

The rearrangement links TRBV7-8 to TRBJ1-5; the match to TRBD1 covers 7 bases. Germline CDR1 and CDR2: SGHVS and FQNEAQ. V lost 2 bases to trimming and J lost 6 bases; unmatched junction nucleotides: 7. CDR3 length: 15 amino acids. DNA for the CDR3: TGTGCCAGCAGCTTAAACCGACAGGGAGGTCAGCCCCAGCATTTT. It specifies CASSLNRQGGQPQHF.